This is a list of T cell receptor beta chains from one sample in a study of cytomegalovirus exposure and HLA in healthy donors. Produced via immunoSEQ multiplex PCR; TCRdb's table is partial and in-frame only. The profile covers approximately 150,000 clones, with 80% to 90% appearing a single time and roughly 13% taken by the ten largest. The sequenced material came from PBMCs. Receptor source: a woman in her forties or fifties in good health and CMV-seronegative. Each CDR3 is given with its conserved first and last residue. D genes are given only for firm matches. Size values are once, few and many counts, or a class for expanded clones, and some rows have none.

cdr3_aa: CSSSLGSGLAGTRETQYF
cdr3_nt: TGTTCCAGCAGTCTGGGGTCCGGACTAGCGGGAACGCGAGAGACCCAGTACTTC
clone_size: -
v_call: TRBV7-9
j_call: TRBJ2-5
d_call: TRBD2

cdr3_aa: CAISESLAADTQYF
cdr3_nt: TGTGCCATCAGTGAGTCACTAGCGGCAGATACGCAGTATTTT
clone_size: once
v_call: TRBV10-3
j_call: TRBJ2-3
d_call: TRBD2

cdr3_aa: CASSKGRDSYNEQFF
cdr3_nt: TGTGCCAGCAGCAAAGGACGGGACTCCTACAATGAGCAGTTCTTC
clone_size: -
v_call: TRBV21-1
j_call: TRBJ2-1
d_call: -

cdr3_aa: CASSQDSGSYEQYF
cdr3_nt: TGCGCCAGCAGCCAAGATTCGGGGAGCTACGAGCAGTACTTC
clone_size: few
v_call: TRBV4-3
j_call: TRBJ2-7
d_call: -

cdr3_aa: CASRSRGAGGNTIYF
cdr3_nt: TGTGCCAGCAGGTCCAGGGGCGCAGGTGGAAACACCATATATTTT
clone_size: -
v_call: TRBV2
j_call: TRBJ1-3
d_call: -

cdr3_aa: CATSRSGRTDTQYF
cdr3_nt: TGTGCCACCAGCAGGAGCGGGAGAACAGATACGCAGTATTTT
clone_size: -
v_call: TRBV15
j_call: TRBJ2-3
d_call: TRBD2

cdr3_aa: CSVGQGEEQYF
cdr3_nt: TGCAGTGTTGGACAGGGGGAAGAGCAGTACTTC
clone_size: -
v_call: TRBV20-1
j_call: TRBJ2-7
d_call: TRBD1

cdr3_aa: CASSPAGGVNTEAFF
cdr3_nt: TGTGCCAGCAGTCCCGCGGGAGGAGTGAACACTGAAGCTTTCTTT
clone_size: -
v_call: TRBV28
j_call: TRBJ1-1
d_call: -

cdr3_aa: CASRPAGEGFEQYF
cdr3_nt: TGTGCCAGCCGCCCGGCTGGGGAGGGATTCGAGCAGTACTTC
clone_size: once
v_call: TRBV6-6
j_call: TRBJ2-7
d_call: TRBD2

cdr3_aa: CASSWGLASTGELFF
cdr3_nt: TGTGCCAGCAGCTGGGGACTAGCGAGCACCGGGGAGCTGTTTTTT
clone_size: -
v_call: TRBV7-8
j_call: TRBJ2-2
d_call: TRBD2

cdr3_aa: CASSLGAETNGKLFF
cdr3_nt: TGTGCCAGCAGCCTTGGGGCGGAAACTAATGGAAAACTGTTTTTT
clone_size: -
v_call: TRBV5-4
j_call: TRBJ1-4
d_call: -

cdr3_aa: CASSEWGVLGQDGYTF
cdr3_nt: TGTGCCAGCAGTGAATGGGGTGTTCTGGGACAGGATGGCTACACCTTC
clone_size: -
v_call: TRBV2
j_call: TRBJ1-2
d_call: TRBD1

cdr3_aa: CASSNQYTIYF
cdr3_nt: TGTGCCAGCAGTAACCAGTACACCATATATTTT
clone_size: -
v_call: TRBV28
j_call: TRBJ1-3
d_call: -

cdr3_aa: CASSPGGSGSGEQFF
cdr3_nt: TGTGCCAGCAGCCCCGGGGGGAGCGGGAGCGGTGAGCAGTTCTTC
clone_size: -
v_call: TRBV11-2
j_call: TRBJ2-1
d_call: TRBD2

cdr3_aa: CASSSRDRGRKNEQFF
cdr3_nt: TGTGCCAGCAGTTCCAGGGACAGGGGGCGTAAGAATGAGCAGTTCTTC
clone_size: -
v_call: TRBV28
j_call: TRBJ2-1
d_call: TRBD1

cdr3_aa: CASTVLGNTIYF
cdr3_nt: TGTGCCAGCACAGTGCTTGGAAACACCATATATTTT
clone_size: -
v_call: TRBV2
j_call: TRBJ1-3
d_call: -

cdr3_aa: CSVEVSRHPNVLTF
cdr3_nt: TGCAGCGTTGAAGTTTCGAGACACCCCAACGTCCTGACTTTC
clone_size: -
v_call: TRBV29-1
j_call: TRBJ2-6
d_call: -

cdr3_aa: CASSFLESTEAFF
cdr3_nt: TGTGCCAGCAGCTTTCTCGAGTCCACTGAAGCTTTCTTT
clone_size: -
v_call: TRBV5-4
j_call: TRBJ1-1
d_call: -

cdr3_aa: CASSLDPYSPLHF
cdr3_nt: TGTGCCAGCAGCTTAGATCCCTATTCACCCCTCCACTTT
clone_size: -
v_call: TRBV7-9
j_call: TRBJ1-6
d_call: -

cdr3_aa: CASRGGGRTEAFF
cdr3_nt: TGTGCCAGCAGGGGCGGGGGCCGCACTGAAGCTTTCTTT
clone_size: -
v_call: TRBV28
j_call: TRBJ1-1
d_call: -

cdr3_aa: CASSLQSPTNQPQHF
cdr3_nt: TGTGCCAGCAGTTTACAATCTCCCACCAATCAGCCCCAGCATTTT
clone_size: -
v_call: TRBV2
j_call: TRBJ1-5
d_call: -

cdr3_aa: CASRSAREQFF
cdr3_nt: TGTGCCAGCAGATCGGCGAGGGAGCAGTTCTTC
clone_size: -
v_call: TRBV7-9
j_call: TRBJ2-1
d_call: -

cdr3_aa: CASSFSPPLDGYEQYF
cdr3_nt: TGTGCCAGCAGCTTTTCACCCCCACTAGACGGATACGAGCAGTACTTC
clone_size: -
v_call: TRBV27
j_call: TRBJ2-7
d_call: -

cdr3_aa: CASSSAGTGGYEQYF
cdr3_nt: TGTGCCAGCAGTTCGGCCGGGACAGGGGGGTACGAGCAGTACTTC
clone_size: -
v_call: TRBV28
j_call: TRBJ2-7
d_call: TRBD1

cdr3_aa: CASTVLTGLNTEAFF
cdr3_nt: TGCGCCAGCACAGTATTGACAGGGTTGAACACTGAAGCTTTCTTT
clone_size: -
v_call: TRBV10-1
j_call: TRBJ1-1
d_call: TRBD1

cdr3_aa: CASSQRHSGELFF
cdr3_nt: TGTGCCAGCAGCCAAAGACACAGTGGGGAGCTGTTTTTT
clone_size: -
v_call: TRBV5-6
j_call: TRBJ2-2
d_call: -

cdr3_aa: CASSFRGRAYNEQFF
cdr3_nt: TGTGCCAGCAGTTTCCGGGGGAGAGCCTACAATGAGCAGTTCTTC
clone_size: -
v_call: TRBV27
j_call: TRBJ2-1
d_call: -

cdr3_aa: CAGGRLIHNEQFF
cdr3_nt: TGTGCCGGGGGCAGGCTGATACACAATGAGCAGTTCTTC
clone_size: -
v_call: TRBV7-9
j_call: TRBJ2-1
d_call: -